This T cell receptor (beta chain) is drawn from a study of blood T cell repertoires in COVID-19. Assay used: immunoSEQ multiplex PCR; TCRdb lists only in-frame clones, some missing. The sample holds nearly 95,000 clones, 90% seen once. Trimming removed 6 bases at V and 5 bases at J, with 10 bases between. The CDR3 has 12 residues. CDR1 and CDR2 (germline): MNHEY, SMNVEV (reference sequence). Input material: peripheral blood. The rearrangement joins TRBV27 to TRBJ2-5; D perhaps matches TRBD1 (5 bases). The TCR originated in a human donor with active COVID-19. The donor label of this sample is uncertain. The CDR3 region has the DNA TGTGCCAGCAGCATACCAGGGGAGACCCAGTACTTC. Encoded protein: CASSIPGETQYF.